What follows describes a single T cell receptor beta chain. The assay was immunoSEQ multiplex PCR, and TCRdb's table has in-frame clones only and misses some. The data contain fewer than 110,000 clones, 75% to 95% of them seen just once; the ten biggest clones take up 5% to 8%. The sample comes from a study of T cell responses to AZD1222 COVID-19 vaccine. Per the germline V gene, CDR1 is SQVTM and CDR2 is ANQGSEA. Trimming left V 1 base short and J 5 bases short, with 17 bases between. The CDR3 consists of 15 residues. Sequencing was performed on peripheral blood, taken 28 days after the second AZD1222 dose. The rearrangement links TRBV29-1 to TRBJ1-1; possibly TRBD1 for D (6 bases). The TCR was taken from an adult who received the AZD1222 COVID-19 vaccine. Here the CDR3 DNA reads TGCAGCGTTGAAGGAAGGGGGGGGCTAAGGACTGAAGCTTTCTTT. Protein sequence: CSVEGRGGLRTEAFF.